A single TCR beta chain is shown here with its context. What it recognizes is unknown. Stated treatment: some 20 received Ad26.COV2.S at low or high dose, single or two shots; about five received placebo; per-sample allocation not given. Material that was analyzed had been drawn on day 63 after the first vaccine or placebo injection. In Boston, an adult donor aged 18-55 years took part. The vaccine antigen was prefusion-stabilized Wuhan SARS-CoV-2 spike. The source of the sample is a study of Ad26.COV2.S vaccination and SARS-CoV-2 variants. Overall study results and limits: Researchers cautioned that TCR breadth and depth analyses may have underestimated total T cell responses.

Germline loops: CDR1 SNHLY, CDR2 FYNNEI. The V gene lost 2 bases and the J gene lost 4 bases, with 11 bases spanning the gap. CDR3 length: 14 residues. The protocol was immunoSEQ multiplex PCR, while the TCRdb copy is restricted to in-frame clones and leaves out a portion. The sample lists 350,000 to 450,000 clones, 92% occurring once. The sample consisted of peripheral blood, taken in a trial of Ad26.COV2.S vaccine versus placebo. V usage is TRBV2 and J usage is TRBJ1-2; D is unresolved. The sequence came from a person between 18 and 65 years old who received the Ad26.COV2.S COVID-19 vaccine or a placebo. DNA of the CDR3: TGTGCCAGCAGTGAATCAAGGGCAGGCTATGGCTACACCTTC. Translated: CASSESRAGYGYTF.